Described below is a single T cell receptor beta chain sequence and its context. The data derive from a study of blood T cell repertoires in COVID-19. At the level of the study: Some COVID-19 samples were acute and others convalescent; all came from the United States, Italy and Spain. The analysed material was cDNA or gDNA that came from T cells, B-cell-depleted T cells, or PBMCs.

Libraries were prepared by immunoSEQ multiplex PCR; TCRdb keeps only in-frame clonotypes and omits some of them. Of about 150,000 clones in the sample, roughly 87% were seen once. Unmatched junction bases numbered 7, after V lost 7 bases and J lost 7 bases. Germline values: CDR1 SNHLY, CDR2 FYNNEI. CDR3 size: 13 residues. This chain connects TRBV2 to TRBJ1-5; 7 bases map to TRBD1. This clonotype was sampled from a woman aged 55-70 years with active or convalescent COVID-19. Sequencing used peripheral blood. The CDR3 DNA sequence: TGTGCCAGCAAGGAGGGGGCTAAGCAGCCCCAGCATTTT. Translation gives CASKEGAKQPQHF.